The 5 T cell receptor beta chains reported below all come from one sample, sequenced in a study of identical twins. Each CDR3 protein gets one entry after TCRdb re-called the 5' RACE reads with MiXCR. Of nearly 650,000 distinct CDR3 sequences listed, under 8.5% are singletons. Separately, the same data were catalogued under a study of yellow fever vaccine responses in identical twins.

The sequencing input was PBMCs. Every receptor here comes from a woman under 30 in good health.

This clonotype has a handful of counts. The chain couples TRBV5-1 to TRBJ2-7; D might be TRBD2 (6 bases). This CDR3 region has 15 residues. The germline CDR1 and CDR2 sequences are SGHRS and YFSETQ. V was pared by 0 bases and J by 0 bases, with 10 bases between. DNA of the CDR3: TGCGCCAGCAGCTTGGGGCGGGAACCCTCCTACGAGCAGTACTTC. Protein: CASSLGREPSYEQYF.

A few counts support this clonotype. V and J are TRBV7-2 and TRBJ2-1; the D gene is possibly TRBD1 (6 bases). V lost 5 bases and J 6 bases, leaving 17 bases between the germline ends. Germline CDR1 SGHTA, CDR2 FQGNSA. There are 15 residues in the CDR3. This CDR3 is CASSQTGILGNEQFF. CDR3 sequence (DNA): TGTGCCAGCAGCCAAACAGGGATTCTAGGCAATGAGCAGTTCTTC.

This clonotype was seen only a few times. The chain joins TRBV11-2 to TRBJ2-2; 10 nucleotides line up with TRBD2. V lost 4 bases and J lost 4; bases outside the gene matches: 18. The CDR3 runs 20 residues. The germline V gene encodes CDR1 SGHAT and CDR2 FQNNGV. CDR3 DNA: TGTGCCAGCAGCTCCCTAGCGGGGGCCTCGGACATTTTCGGCACCGGGGAGCTGTTTTTT. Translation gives CASSSLAGASDIFGTGELFF.

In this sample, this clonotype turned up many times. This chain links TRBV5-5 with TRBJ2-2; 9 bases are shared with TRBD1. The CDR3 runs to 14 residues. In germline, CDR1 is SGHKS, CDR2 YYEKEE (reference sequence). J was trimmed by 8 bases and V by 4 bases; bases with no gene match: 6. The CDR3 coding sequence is TGTGCCAGCAGCCCGGACAGGGGACAGGGGGAGCTGTTTTTT. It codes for CASSPDRGQGELFF.

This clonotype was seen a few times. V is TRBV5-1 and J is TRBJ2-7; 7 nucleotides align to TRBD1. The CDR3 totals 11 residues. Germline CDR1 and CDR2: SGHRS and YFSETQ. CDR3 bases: TGCGCCAGCAACCAACCGGGACAGTCTTTCGTC. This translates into CASNQPGQSFV.